This TCR beta chain was identified in a study of blood T cells in healthy people across ages. Each donor gave about 9.3 milliliters of peripheral blood. Researchers isolated at least 7 million PBMCs per sample. Next came a second PCR, run for 7 to 11 cycles, which used a sample-barcoded 5' primer along with a J-beta primer mix. Each cDNA molecule was tagged by a template-switch adaptor that had 12 random nucleotides. One entry per CDR3 protein, called by TCRdb with MiXCR from the 5' RACE reads. This sample has hundreds of thousands of distinct CDR3 sequences, with roughly 50% found just once. V lost 7 bases, J lost 2 bases, and 13 bases lay in between. The germline gives CDR1 SQVTM, CDR2 ANQGSEA. CDR3 length equals 13 residues.

Sample: blood. The chain links TRBV29-1 to TRBJ2-3, with a weak D call TRBD2 (6 bases). The TCR comes from a woman aged 55-70 years in good health. CDR3 sequence (DNA): TGCAGCGCAGGCGGGGTTTACACAGATACGCAGTATTTT. Amino acid sequence: CSAGGVYTDTQYF.